This T cell receptor beta chain was observed in a study of blood T cell repertoires in COVID-19. Assay: immunoSEQ multiplex PCR; the TCRdb copy retains only in-frame clones and omits some. This sample has roughly 230,000 clones, with approximately 81% found just once. The trim removed 7 bases at V and 2 bases at J, leaving 13 bases unmatched. The CDR3 is 16 amino acids. Germline CDR1 and CDR2: SGDLS and YYNGEE. Exposed volunteers were people who met a COVID-19 case within 2 weeks before study entry. This sequence originates from a woman aged 50 to 60 who had been exposed to COVID-19. V usage is TRBV9 and J usage is TRBJ1-2; 8 nucleotides match TRBD1. Sequenced material: PBMCs or T cells enriched from blood (not recorded which). For the CDR3, the DNA is TGTGCCAGCCAAAGGGGGACAGGCCAAGGAAACTATGGCTACACCTTC. Translating gives CASQRGTGQGNYGYTF.